Here is one TCR beta chain with its context. Its matching antigen is unknown. In the PCR, 60 Vbeta and 13 Jbeta primers were used. Only in-frame clones appear in the TCRdb table, and some are missing; sequencing was by immunoSEQ multiplex PCR. This repertoire shows roughly 100,000 clones, 50% to 80% found once; its top ten account for roughly 3.2%. The entry originates in a study of cytomegalovirus exposure and HLA in healthy donors. Study results and caveats: Serostatus for CMV was the only available immune exposure information. Sequences of the TCR beta chain were said to predict the HLA-A and HLA-B alleles of most subjects accurately.

Sequenced input: PBMCs. The clonotype comes from a man in his fifties or sixties in good health and CMV-seronegative.

DNA for the CDR3: TGTGCCAGCAGCATAACAGGATATGGCTACACCTTC. Translation gives CASSITGYGYTF. This chain links TRBV28 with TRBJ1-2; weak D call: TRBD1 (5 bases). Germline V gene lookup returns CDR1 MDHEN and CDR2 SYDVKM. The V and J ends lost 6 bases and 5 bases respectively, with 10 bases between them. There are 12 residues in the CDR3.